Below, 30 T cell receptor beta chains from the same sample are listed, as sequenced in a study of blood T cell repertoires in COVID-19. Assay: immunoSEQ multiplex PCR; the TCRdb copy retains only in-frame clones and omits some. The table records around 290,000 clones, under 90% of them present only once. The sequenced material came from PBMCs or T cells enriched from blood (not recorded which). The receptors derive from a middle-aged woman who had recovered from COVID-19.

The rearrangement joins TRBV5-1 to TRBJ2-1; 12 bases are a match to TRBD2. V trimming: 7 bases; J trimming: 8 bases; junction bases outside the gene matches: 10. Germline CDR1 SGHRS, CDR2 YFSETQ. The CDR3 totals 15 residues. This chain's CDR3 is CASSSLAGGPDEQFF. Here the CDR3 DNA reads TGCGCCAGCTCCAGCCTAGCGGGAGGGCCGGATGAGCAGTTCTTC.

The chain couples TRBV29-1 to TRBJ1-1; D ambiguous. The CDR3 runs to 13 residues. The V end lost 0 bases, the J end lost 11 bases, and 16 bases lay between the germline ends. In germline, CDR1 is SQVTM, CDR2 ANQGSEA. CDR3: CSVEDRSVTMAFF. DNA of the CDR3: TGCAGCGTTGAAGATCGGTCGGTGACAATGGCTTTCTTT.

The chain recombines TRBV5-1 with TRBJ1-4, with TRBD1 identical over 9 bases. The CDR3 contains 15 residues. Per germline, CDR1 SGHRS and CDR2 YFSETQ. With 5 bases clipped from V and 8 bases from J, the junction kept 10 bases outside the gene matches. The DNA of the CDR3 is TGCGCCAGCAGAACCCAGACAGGGGGTGGAGAAAAACTGTTTTTT. This translates into CASRTQTGGGEKLFF.

The chain couples TRBV4-1 to TRBJ1-2; D remains ambiguous. Deletions cut 0 bases from V and 4 bases from J, with 15 bases between. This CDR3 is built from 16 residues. CDR1 is MGHRA and CDR2 is YSYEKL in the germline V gene. The DNA of the CDR3 is TGCGCCAGCAGCCAAGATCACAGCCGAACCCCCTATGGCTACACCTTC. Encoded protein: CASSQDHSRTPYGYTF.

V gene TRBV3-1 (or the pseudogene TRBV3-2) combines with J gene TRBJ1-2, with 9 nucleotides matching TRBD1. V lost 5 bases and J lost 6; bases outside the gene matches: 7. The CDR3 is 14 amino acids. Per germline, CDR1 LGHDT and CDR2 YNNKEL (reference sequence). The CDR3 DNA is TGTGCCAGCAGCAACTCCGGGACAGGGAATGGCTACACCTTC. It codes for CASSNSGTGNGYTF.

V usage is TRBV13 and J usage is TRBJ2-7; 8 positions match TRBD1. The germline V gene has CDR1 PRHDT and CDR2 FYEKMQ (reference sequence). V lost 2 bases, J lost 2 bases, and 5 bases stayed unmatched. The CDR3 totals 15 residues. CDR3: CASSLSRTGTYEQYF. The CDR3 DNA reads as TGTGCCAGCAGCTTAAGTCGGACAGGGACCTACGAGCAGTACTTC.

The rearrangement joins TRBV4-2 to TRBJ2-7; maybe TRBD2 (6 bases). V lost 0 bases and J 2 bases, leaving 11 bases between the germline ends. This CDR3 is 15 amino acids long. Germline V CDR1 and CDR2: LGHNA, YNFKEQ. CDR3 bases: TGTGCCAGCAGCCAAGATATACGGGGGACCTACGAGCAGTACTTC. As protein: CASSQDIRGTYEQYF.

This chain uses TRBV18 with TRBJ2-5; D gene uncertain. The ends were cut back, 6 bases at V and 5 bases at J, with 16 bases in the middle. The CDR3 has 14 amino acids. Germline CDR1 is KGHSH and CDR2 is LQKENI. The DNA for the CDR3 is TGTGCCAGCTCCCCTCAGTCAGTTTGGGAGACCCAGTACTTC. Translation: CASSPQSVWETQYF.

The chain joins TRBV7-8 to TRBJ1-1; D call uncertain. Germline V gene lookup returns CDR1 SGHVS and CDR2 FQNEAQ. The CDR3 runs to 13 residues. Trimming stripped 2 bases from V and 4 bases from J, with 8 bases between. The CDR3 DNA sequence: TGTGCCAGCAGCTTACTCCCGGGCACTGAAGCTTTCTTT. It is translated as CASSLLPGTEAFF.

The gene calls are TRBV5-1 and TRBJ1-1; tentative D call: TRBD1 (5 bases). CDR1 and CDR2 (germline): SGHRS, YFSETQ. This CDR3 has 12 amino acids. The V end lost 0 bases, the J end lost 5 bases, and 5 bases lay between the germline ends. The CDR3 spells CASSLEGTEAFF. Written as DNA, the CDR3 is TGCGCCAGCAGCTTGGAGGGGACTGAAGCTTTCTTT.

The V call is TRBV6-5, the J call TRBJ2-2, with unresolved D. The germline CDR1 and CDR2 sequences are MNHEY and SVGAGI. Trimming removed 6 bases at V and 3 bases at J, with 8 bases between. This CDR3 contains 13 residues. This chain's CDR3 is CASRHRDTGELFF. CDR3 coding DNA: TGTGCCAGCAGGCACCGGGACACCGGGGAGCTGTTTTTT.

This rearrangement joins TRBV5-6 to TRBJ1-1; 7 bases are a match to TRBD1. With V trimmed by 3 bases and J by 2 bases, 4 bases remained unmatched. The CDR3 extends over 14 amino acids. CDR1 SGHDT and CDR2 YYEEEE come from the germline V gene. CDR3 region: CASSYDRVNTEAFF. DNA of the CDR3: TGTGCCAGCAGCTACGACAGGGTTAACACTGAAGCTTTCTTT.

V is TRBV6-5 and J is TRBJ1-1; TRBD1 agrees at 8 bases. Germline CDR1 is MNHEY and CDR2 is SVGAGI. V lost 6 bases, J lost 2 bases, and 2 bases stayed unmatched. CDR3 length: 13 residues. The CDR3 spells CASRGQDNTEAFF. For the CDR3, the DNA is TGTGCCAGCAGGGGACAGGACAACACTGAAGCTTTCTTT.

The chain is built from TRBV2 and TRBJ1-2, with D perhaps TRBD1 (5 bases). Trimming removed 10 bases from V and 5 bases from J, with 20 bases in between. Germline CDR1 reads SNHLY; CDR2 reads FYNNEI. The CDR3 runs to 14 residues. The CDR3 sequence is CANLRGSGGYGYTF. The CDR3 coding sequence is TGTGCCAACCTACGCGGCAGCGGGGGGTATGGCTACACCTTC.

V and J are TRBV5-1 and TRBJ1-2, with D tentatively TRBD1 (6 bases). Trimming stripped 0 bases from V and 2 bases from J, with 8 bases between. Looked up from germline, CDR1 is SGHRS and CDR2 is YFSETQ. CDR3 length: 14 amino acids. This CDR3 is CASSLDRVNYGYTF. CDR3 bases: TGCGCCAGCAGCTTGGACAGGGTAAACTATGGCTACACCTTC. The full variable domain, its missing parts supplied by reference TRBV5-1 and TRBJ1-2, is KAGVTQTPRYLIKTRGQQVTLSCSPISGHRSVSWYQQTPGQGLQFLFEYFSETQRNKGNFPGRFSGRQFSNSRSEMNVSTLELGDSALYLCASSLDRVNYGYTFGSGTRLTVV.

This clone appeared a single time. V usage is TRBV28 and J usage is TRBJ1-6; the match to TRBD1 covers 12 bases. The length of the CDR3 is 17 residues. J gave up 9 bases and V 6 bases, and 12 bases lay outside the gene matches. CDR1 MDHEN and CDR2 SYDVKM come from the germline V gene. The DNA for the CDR3 is TGTGCCAGCAGGCCGTCCGGGACAGGGGGCCACAGTTCACCCCTCCACTTT. This gives the protein CASRPSGTGGHSSPLHF.

V is TRBV5-1 and J is TRBJ1-2; 8 bases agree with TRBD1. The CDR3 contains 14 residues. Germline trimming cut 3 bases from V and 3 bases from J; bases unmatched to any gene: 4. The germline V gene has CDR1 SGHRS and CDR2 YFSETQ. Here the CDR3 DNA reads TGCGCCAGCAGCTCAGGGGGCTTCGACTATGGCTACACCTTC. This encodes CASSSGGFDYGYTF.

The rearrangement links TRBV18 to TRBJ1-6, with 7 bases identical to TRBD1. Per the germline V gene, CDR1 is KGHSH and CDR2 is LQKENI. The CDR3 consists of 15 residues. V was pared by 4 bases and J by 7 bases, with 7 bases of the junction left unmatched. In DNA, the CDR3 is TGTGCCAGCTCACTAGGCGCCAGGGGGAATTCACCCCTCCACTTT. Protein: CASSLGARGNSPLHF.

The chain combines TRBV7-6 with TRBJ1-1, with 7 bases matching TRBD1. The V gene's germline CDR1 is SGHVS and CDR2 FNYEAQ. CDR3 length equals 15 residues. J gave up 1 base and V 5 bases, and 7 bases lay outside the gene matches. The CDR3 sequence: CASSPKTGANTEAFF. Here the CDR3 DNA reads TGTGCCAGCAGCCCCAAAACAGGGGCGAACACTGAAGCTTTCTTT.

V and J are TRBV10-2 and TRBJ1-2, with 7 bases that match TRBD1. In germline, CDR1 is WSHSY, CDR2 SAAADI. V lost 7 bases and J lost 6; bases outside the gene matches: 5. This CDR3 has 12 amino acids. The CDR3 protein is CASTQGVNGYTF. Here the CDR3 DNA reads TGCGCCAGCACCCAGGGGGTGAATGGCTACACCTTC.

The chain recombines TRBV10-3 with TRBJ1-1, with D unresolved. V was cut by 0 bases and J by 7 bases, with 9 bases left in between. The CDR3 is 13 residues long. Germline V gives CDR1 ENHRY, CDR2 SYGVKD. Here the CDR3 reads CAISESSNREAFF. The CDR3 nucleotides are TGTGCCATCAGTGAGTCGAGTAACCGTGAAGCTTTCTTT.

Worth noting for this clone: Distinct nucleotide sequences in the sample also encode this CDR3. The chain carries TRBV7-9 and TRBJ2-5, with D possibly TRBD1 on 6 matching bases. V was cut by 1 base and J by 4 bases, with 7 bases left in between. The germline V gene has CDR1 SEHNR and CDR2 FQNEAQ (reference sequence). The length of the CDR3 is 13 residues. CDR3 protein: CASSLDRAETQYF. The CDR3 coding sequence is TGTGCCAGCAGCTTAGACAGGGCAGAGACCCAGTACTTC.

J is TRBJ2-2 and V is TRBV27; 9 bases are a match to TRBD1. The V and J ends lost 6 bases and 4 bases, in that order; junction bases with no gene match: 3. Germline V gene data show CDR1 as MNHEY and CDR2 as SMNVEV (reference sequence). The CDR3 sequence is 14 residues long. The CDR3 spells CASSLDRGTGELFF. CDR3 coding DNA: TGTGCCAGCAGCCTGGACAGGGGCACCGGGGAGCTGTTTTTT.

This chain connects TRBV5-1 to TRBJ1-1, with D possibly being TRBD1 (6 bases). The CDR3 totals 16 residues. V was trimmed by 4 bases and J by 4 bases, leaving 20 bases between them. The germline V gene has CDR1 SGHRS and CDR2 YFSETQ. The CDR3, as DNA: TGCGCCAGCAGCCTACTTCCGGGACAAGAGCTCACTGAAGCTTTCTTT. Its translation: CASSLLPGQELTEAFF.

V usage is TRBV6-6 and J usage is TRBJ2-5; 13 bases match TRBD2. This CDR3 is built from 16 residues. Germline CDR1 is MNHNY and CDR2 is SVGAGI (reference sequence). J was trimmed by 2 bases and V by 4 bases; bases with no gene match: 4. CDR3 loop: CASSWGTSGNQETQYF. CDR3 DNA: TGTGCCAGCAGTTGGGGGACTAGCGGGAATCAAGAGACCCAGTACTTC.

J is TRBJ2-2 and V is TRBV19; D call uncertain. This CDR3 region has 15 residues. Germline V gives CDR1 LNHDA, CDR2 SQIVND (reference sequence). Trimming pared 7 bases from V and 1 base from J, leaving 13 bases between. The CDR3 loop is CASIPHNQNTGELFF. The CDR3 DNA follows: TGTGCCAGTATCCCTCACAACCAGAACACCGGGGAGCTGTTTTTT.

The chain couples TRBV4-1 to TRBJ2-1, with 9 bases matching TRBD2. Trimming cost V 6 bases and J 6 bases; bases outside gene matches: 9. The CDR3 has 15 residues. In germline, CDR1 is MGHRA, CDR2 YSYEKL. The CDR3 DNA sequence: TGCGCCAGCAGAATAGCGGGAGATGGTCGCAATGAGCAGTTCTTC. Its protein product is CASRIAGDGRNEQFF.

The V and J genes are TRBV18 and TRBJ2-2, with D possibly TRBD1 on 6 matching bases. The CDR3 contains 17 residues. Trimming cost V 2 bases and J 1 base, with 14 bases left between them. Germline assignment: CDR1 KGHSH and CDR2 LQKENI. DNA of the CDR3: TGTGCCAGCTCACCATTAGTGCTGACAGGGAACACCGGGGAGCTGTTTTTT. Protein: CASSPLVLTGNTGELFF.

V gene TRBV5-1 combines with J gene TRBJ2-7; the D gene is possibly TRBD2 (5 bases). The germline V and J ends were trimmed by 4 bases and 0 bases, with 11 bases remaining between them. The length of the CDR3 is 14 residues. CDR1 SGHRS and CDR2 YFSETQ come from the germline V gene. The CDR3 DNA sequence: TGCGCCAGCAGCGGGAGTACCTTCTCCTACGAGCAGTACTTC. Translating it yields CASSGSTFSYEQYF.

The chain employs TRBV4-1 and TRBJ1-1; TRBD1 aligns across 8 bases. The junction had 11 bases not matched to a gene; V was cut back by 4 bases and J by 10 bases. Germline CDR1 MGHRA, CDR2 YSYEKL. This CDR3 is 14 amino acids long. CDR3 in DNA: TGCGCCAGCAGCCGCCCGGACAGGGTAGGATTAGCTTTCTTT. It specifies CASSRPDRVGLAFF.